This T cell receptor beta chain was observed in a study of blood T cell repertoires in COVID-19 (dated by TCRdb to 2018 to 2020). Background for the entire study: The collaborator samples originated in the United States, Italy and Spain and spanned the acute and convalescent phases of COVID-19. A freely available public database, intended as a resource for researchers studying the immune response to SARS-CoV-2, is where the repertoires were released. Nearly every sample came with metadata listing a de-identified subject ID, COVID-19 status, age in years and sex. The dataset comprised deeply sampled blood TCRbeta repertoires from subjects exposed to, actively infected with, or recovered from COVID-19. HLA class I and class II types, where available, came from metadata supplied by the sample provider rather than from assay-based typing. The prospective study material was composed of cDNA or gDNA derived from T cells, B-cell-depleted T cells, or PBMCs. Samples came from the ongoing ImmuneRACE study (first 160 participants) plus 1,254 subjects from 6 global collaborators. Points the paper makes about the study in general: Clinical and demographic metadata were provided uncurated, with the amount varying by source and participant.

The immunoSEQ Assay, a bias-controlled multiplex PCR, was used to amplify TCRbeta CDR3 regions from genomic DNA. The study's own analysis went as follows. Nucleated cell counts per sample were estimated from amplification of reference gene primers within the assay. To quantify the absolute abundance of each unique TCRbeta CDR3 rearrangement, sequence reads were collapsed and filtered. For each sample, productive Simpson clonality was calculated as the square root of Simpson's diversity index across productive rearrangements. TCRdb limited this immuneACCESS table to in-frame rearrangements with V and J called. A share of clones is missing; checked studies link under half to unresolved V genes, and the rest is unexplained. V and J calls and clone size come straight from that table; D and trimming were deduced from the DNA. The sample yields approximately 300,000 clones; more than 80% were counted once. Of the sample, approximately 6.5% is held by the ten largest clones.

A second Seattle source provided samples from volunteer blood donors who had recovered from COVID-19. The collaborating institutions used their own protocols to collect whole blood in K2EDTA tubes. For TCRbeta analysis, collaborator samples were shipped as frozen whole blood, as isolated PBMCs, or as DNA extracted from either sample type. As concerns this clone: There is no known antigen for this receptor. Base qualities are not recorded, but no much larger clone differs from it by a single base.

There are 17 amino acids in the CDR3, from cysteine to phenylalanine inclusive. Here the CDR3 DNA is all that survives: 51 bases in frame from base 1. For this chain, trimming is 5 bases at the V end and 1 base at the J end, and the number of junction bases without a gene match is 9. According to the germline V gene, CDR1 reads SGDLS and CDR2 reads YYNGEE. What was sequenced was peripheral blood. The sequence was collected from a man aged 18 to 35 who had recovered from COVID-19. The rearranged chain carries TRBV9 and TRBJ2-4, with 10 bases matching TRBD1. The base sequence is TGTGCCAGCAGTACCGGGACAGGGGTTGGTGCCAAAAACATTCAGTACTTC. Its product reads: CASSTGTGVGAKNIQYF.